The 17 T cell receptor beta chains presented below share a single source sample, sequenced in a study of cytomegalovirus exposure and HLA in healthy donors. Primers included in the PCR were 60 Vbeta and 13 Jbeta primers. Repertoires were generated with immunoSEQ multiplex PCR, while TCRdb's copy carries only in-frame clones and drops some. The sample has 150,000 to 200,000 clones, around 82% seen once. Sequencing input: PBMCs. These receptors were taken from a man aged 18 to 35 in good health and CMV-seronegative.

J is TRBJ2-3 and V is TRBV5-6; 7 bases are a match to TRBD2. Germline trimming cut 4 bases from V and 10 bases from J; bases unmatched to any gene: 6. The CDR3 is 12 residues long. Germline CDR1 is SGHDT and CDR2 is YYEEEE. CDR3: CASSLGLEAQYF. CDR3 sequence (DNA): TGTGCCAGCAGCCTAGGACTAGAGGCGCAGTATTTT.

J is TRBJ2-5 and V is TRBV6-6, with 8 bases identical to TRBD1. This CDR3 region has 15 residues. Germline CDR1 reads MNHNY; CDR2 reads SVGAGI (reference sequence). With 5 bases clipped from V and 5 bases from J, the junction kept 10 bases outside the gene matches. The CDR3 DNA follows: TGTGCCAGCAGTCCCCACCAGGGGGCAGGGGAGACCCAGTACTTC. Its translation is CASSPHQGAGETQYF.

The gene calls are TRBV15 and TRBJ2-5; 11 bases fit TRBD2. The germline gives CDR1 LNHNV, CDR2 YYDKDF (reference sequence). Germline trimming cut 2 bases from V and 7 bases from J; bases unmatched to any gene: 6. This CDR3 has 15 amino acids. CDR3 nucleotides: TGTGCCACCAGCAGACCCCGGGGACTAGCGGCGACCCAGTACTTC. It yields the protein CATSRPRGLAATQYF.

The chain links TRBV29-1 to TRBJ2-5; the D gene is possibly TRBD2 (5 bases). Looked up from germline, CDR1 is SQVTM and CDR2 is ANQGSEA. This CDR3 is built from 15 residues. The germline V and J ends were trimmed by 0 bases and 2 bases, with 13 bases remaining between them. The CDR3 nucleotides are TGCAGCGTTGAAGATGAGGTAGCGCGGCAAGAGACCCAGTACTTC. This translates into CSVEDEVARQETQYF.

This clone occurred once. V and J are TRBV30 and TRBJ1-5, with 7 bases matching TRBD1. Germline CDR1 and CDR2: GTSNPN and SVGIG (reference sequence). CDR3 length: 16 residues. The junction had 12 bases not matched to a gene; V was cut back by 2 bases and J by 5 bases. CDR3 amino acids: CAWSPLGGRGYQPQHF. In DNA form, the CDR3 reads TGTGCCTGGAGTCCACTGGGGGGCAGGGGGTATCAGCCCCAGCATTTT.

The rearrangement uses TRBV11-1 and TRBJ1-1; D may be TRBD1 (5 bases). The germline V gene encodes CDR1 SGHAT and CDR2 FQDESV (reference sequence). Between the trimmed V and J ends, which lost 1 base and 7 bases, there was a span of 10 bases. The CDR3 totals 13 residues. The DNA of the CDR3 is TGTGCCAGCAGCTTAGGCGGAGGGGTTGAAGCTTTCTTT. Its translation: CASSLGGGVEAFF.

The chain has TRBV14 and TRBJ2-7, with 14 bases fitting TRBD2. In germline, CDR1 is SGHDN, CDR2 FVKESK. This CDR3 region has 15 residues. The V gene end was trimmed by 5 bases and the J gene end by 4 bases; junction bases not matched to a gene: 4. The CDR3 sequence: CASSRGLAGAYEQYF. The CDR3, as DNA: TGTGCCAGCAGCAGGGGACTAGCGGGAGCATACGAGCAGTACTTC.

The rearrangement links TRBV4-3 to TRBJ1-1; perhaps TRBD1 as D (6 bases). Trimming pared 2 bases from V and 1 base from J, leaving 11 bases between. Germline V lookup: CDR1 LGHNA, CDR2 YSLEER. This CDR3 comprises 15 residues. The CDR3 DNA reads as TGCGCCAGCAGCCAATCGACAGGTACGAACACTGAAGCTTTCTTT. This sequence encodes CASSQSTGTNTEAFF.

The V and J genes are TRBV7-3 and TRBJ1-1; D is unclear. Germline CDR1 and CDR2: SGHTA and FQGTGA. Trimming shortened V by 0 bases and J by 1 base, and 6 bases separated the two germline ends. The CDR3 consists of 14 residues. CDR3 nucleotide sequence: TGTGCCAGCAGCTTAACGGGAGGGAACACTGAAGCTTTCTTT. Translated: CASSLTGGNTEAFF.

In this sample, this clone turned up once. At the DNA level, this CDR3 is encoded by other sequences in the same sample as well. The chain is built from TRBV4-1 and TRBJ2-7, with TRBD1 matching 9 bases. The J segment lost 3 bases and the V segment lost 3 bases, leaving 3 bases of the junction unmatched. CDR1 is MGHRA, CDR2 YSYEKL, per germline. The CDR3 spans 14 residues. CDR3 coding DNA: TGCGCCAGCAGCCAGGGGGACAGGGACTACGAGCAGTACTTC. It is translated as CASSQGDRDYEQYF.

This rearrangement joins TRBV7-9 to TRBJ1-3; 7 bases line up with TRBD1. CDR3 length equals 14 residues. Unmatched junction bases numbered 5, after V lost 5 bases and J lost 4 bases. Germline values: CDR1 SEHNR, CDR2 FQNEAQ (reference sequence). The CDR3 DNA reads as TGTGCCAGCAGCCCCGACAGGGTCGGAAACACCATATATTTT. Encoded protein: CASSPDRVGNTIYF.

The chain couples TRBV5-1 to TRBJ2-7, with D maybe TRBD1 (6 bases). CDR1 and CDR2 from the germline V gene are SGHRS and YFSETQ. The CDR3 loop spans 14 amino acids. Deletions cut 1 base from V and 5 bases from J, with 13 bases between. Written as DNA, the CDR3 is TGCGCCAGCAGCTTGCCAGGGGCGGTGAACGAGCAGTACTTC. Translation: CASSLPGAVNEQYF.

V usage is TRBV27 and J usage is TRBJ2-5; 14 bases align to TRBD2. Near its end, the DNA agrees better with TRBJ2-7, so the J call may be wrong. CDR3 size: 18 residues. Germline CDR1 is MNHEY and CDR2 is SMNVEV (reference sequence). CDR3 DNA sequence: TGTGCCAGCAGCCGTTCAGGACTAGCGGGAGGCGCTAGCTACGAGCAGTACTTC. It yields the protein CASSRSGLAGGASYEQYF.

The chain couples TRBV18 to TRBJ2-5; D unresolved. V was trimmed by 3 bases and J by 2 bases, leaving 7 bases between them. The CDR3 runs to 13 residues. Germline V gene sequence: CDR1 KGHSH, CDR2 LQKENI. This CDR3 is CASSPAQQETQYF. The CDR3 DNA follows: TGTGCCAGCTCACCGGCCCAACAAGAGACCCAGTACTTC.

In its sample, this clone was seen a few times. This chain joins TRBV7-2 and TRBJ1-2; D not resolved. Trimming took off 1 base at V and 8 bases at J, with 11 bases between the two ends. The CDR3 consists of 13 residues. Germline assignment: CDR1 SGHTA and CDR2 FQGNSA. CDR3 amino acids: CASSLGLLEGYTF. In nucleotides, the CDR3 is TGTGCCAGCAGCTTAGGCCTCCTCGAGGGCTACACCTTC. The whole variable domain, filled in from reference TRBV7-2 and TRBJ1-2, reads GAGVSQSPSNKVTEKGKDVELRCDPISGHTALYWYRQSLGQGLEFLIYFQGNSAPDKSGLPSDRFSAERTGGSVSTLTIQRTQQEDSAVYLCASSLGLLEGYTFGSGTRLTVV.

J is TRBJ2-3 and V is TRBV28; a weak D match, TRBD2 (6 bases). Germline V lookup: CDR1 MDHEN, CDR2 SYDVKM. The CDR3 spans 16 residues. With 6 bases removed from V and 2 bases from J, the gap between germline ends came to 18 bases. In DNA, the CDR3 is TGTGCCAGCAGCCGGACTACGACAGACCCCACAGATACGCAGTATTTT. Protein product: CASSRTTTDPTDTQYF. Drawing the rest from reference TRBV28 and TRBJ2-3, the complete variable domain is DVKVTQSSRYLVKRTGEKVFLECVQDMDHENMFWYRQDPGLGLRLIYFSYDVKMKEKGDIPEGYSVSREKKERFSLILESASTNQTSMYLCASSRTTTDPTDTQYFGPGTRLTVL.

A single count supports this clone. V is TRBV4-2 and J is TRBJ1-4, with 9 bases aligning to TRBD1. Germline trimming cut 3 bases from V and 4 bases from J; bases unmatched to any gene: 9. The CDR3 has 17 residues. Per germline, CDR1 LGHNA and CDR2 YNFKEQ. The CDR3 protein is CASSQGQGQSVNEKLFF. The DNA for the CDR3 is TGTGCCAGCAGCCAGGGACAGGGCCAATCAGTTAATGAAAAACTGTTTTTT.